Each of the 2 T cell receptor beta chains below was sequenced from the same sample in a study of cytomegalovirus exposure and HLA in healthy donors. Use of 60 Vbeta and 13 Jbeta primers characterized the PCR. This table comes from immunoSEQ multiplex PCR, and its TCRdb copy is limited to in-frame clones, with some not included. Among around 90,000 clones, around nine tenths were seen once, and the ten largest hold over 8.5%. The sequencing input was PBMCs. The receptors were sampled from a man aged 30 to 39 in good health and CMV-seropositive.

DNA of the CDR3: TGCAGCGTCCGACAGGGGCACGAGCAGTACTTC. This sequence encodes CSVRQGHEQYF. The chain recombines TRBV29-1 with TRBJ2-7, with TRBD1 matching over 8 bases. CDR3 size: 11 residues. The trim removed 6 bases at V and 5 bases at J, leaving 3 bases unmatched. The germline V gene encodes CDR1 SQVTM and CDR2 ANQGSEA.

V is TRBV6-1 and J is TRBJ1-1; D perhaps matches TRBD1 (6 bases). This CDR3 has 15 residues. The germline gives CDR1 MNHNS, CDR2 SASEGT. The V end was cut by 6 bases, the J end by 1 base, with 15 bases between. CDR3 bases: TGTGCCAGCAGACCCGGGACACAGTCGAACACTGAAGCTTTCTTT. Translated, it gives CASRPGTQSNTEAFF.